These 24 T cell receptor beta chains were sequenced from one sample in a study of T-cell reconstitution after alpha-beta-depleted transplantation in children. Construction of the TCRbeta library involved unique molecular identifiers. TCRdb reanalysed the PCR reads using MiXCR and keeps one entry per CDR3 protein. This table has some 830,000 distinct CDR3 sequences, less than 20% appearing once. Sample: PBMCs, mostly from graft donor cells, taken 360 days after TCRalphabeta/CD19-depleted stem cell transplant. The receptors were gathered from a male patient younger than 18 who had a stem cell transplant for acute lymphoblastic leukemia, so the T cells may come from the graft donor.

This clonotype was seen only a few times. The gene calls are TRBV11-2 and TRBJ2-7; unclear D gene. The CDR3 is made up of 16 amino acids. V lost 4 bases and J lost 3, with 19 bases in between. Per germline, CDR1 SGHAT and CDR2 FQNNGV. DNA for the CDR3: TGTGCCAGCAGCTCCCTGGGTCTTCGACCATTCTACGAGCAGTACTTC. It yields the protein CASSSLGLRPFYEQYF.

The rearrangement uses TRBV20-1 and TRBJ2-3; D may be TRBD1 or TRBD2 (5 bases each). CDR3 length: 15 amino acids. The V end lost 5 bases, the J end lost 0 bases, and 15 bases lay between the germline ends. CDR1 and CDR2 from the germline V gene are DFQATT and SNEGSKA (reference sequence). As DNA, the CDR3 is TGCAGTGCTGGGGTTTGGGGGATGAGCACAGATACGCAGTATTTT. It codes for CSAGVWGMSTDTQYF.

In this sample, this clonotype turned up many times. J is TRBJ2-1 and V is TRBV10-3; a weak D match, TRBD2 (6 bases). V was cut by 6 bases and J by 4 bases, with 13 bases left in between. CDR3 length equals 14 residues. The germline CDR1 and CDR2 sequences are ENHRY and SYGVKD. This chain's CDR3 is CAISGSYAYNEQFF. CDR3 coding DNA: TGTGCCATCAGCGGGAGCTACGCTTACAATGAGCAGTTCTTC.

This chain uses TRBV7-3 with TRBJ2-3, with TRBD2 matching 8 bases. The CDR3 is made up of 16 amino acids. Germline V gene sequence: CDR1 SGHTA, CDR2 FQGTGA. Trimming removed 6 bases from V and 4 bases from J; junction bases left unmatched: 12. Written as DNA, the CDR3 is TGTGCCAGCAGTCCAATAGCGGGACCCAGTCCAGATACGCAGTATTTT. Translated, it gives CASSPIAGPSPDTQYF.

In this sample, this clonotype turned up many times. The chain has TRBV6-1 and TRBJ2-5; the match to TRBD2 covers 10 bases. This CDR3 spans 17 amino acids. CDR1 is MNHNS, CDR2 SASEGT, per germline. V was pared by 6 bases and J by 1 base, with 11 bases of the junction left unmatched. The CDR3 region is CASRPLPGLASQETQYF. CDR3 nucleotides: TGTGCCAGCAGACCCCTACCGGGACTAGCGTCCCAAGAGACCCAGTACTTC.

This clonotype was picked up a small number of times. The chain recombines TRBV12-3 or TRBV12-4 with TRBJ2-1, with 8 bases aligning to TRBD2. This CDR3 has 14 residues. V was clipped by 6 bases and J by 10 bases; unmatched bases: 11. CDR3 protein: CASRKRTSIAEQFF. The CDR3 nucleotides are TGTGCCAGCAGAAAGCGGACTAGCATCGCCGAGCAGTTCTTC.

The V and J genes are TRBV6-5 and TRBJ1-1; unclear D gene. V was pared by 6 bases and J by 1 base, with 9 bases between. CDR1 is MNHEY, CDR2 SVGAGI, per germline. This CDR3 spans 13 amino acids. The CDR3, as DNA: TGTGCCAGCAGGGGGATCAAGAACACTGAAGCTTTCTTT. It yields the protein CASRGIKNTEAFF.

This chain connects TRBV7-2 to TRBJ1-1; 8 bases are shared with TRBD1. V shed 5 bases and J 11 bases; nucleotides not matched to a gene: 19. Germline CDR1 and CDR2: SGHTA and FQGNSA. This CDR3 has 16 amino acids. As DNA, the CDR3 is TGTGCCAGCAGCCCGCTCGGGACAGGATCCGCTCAGAGTGCTTTCTTT. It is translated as CASSPLGTGSAQSAFF.

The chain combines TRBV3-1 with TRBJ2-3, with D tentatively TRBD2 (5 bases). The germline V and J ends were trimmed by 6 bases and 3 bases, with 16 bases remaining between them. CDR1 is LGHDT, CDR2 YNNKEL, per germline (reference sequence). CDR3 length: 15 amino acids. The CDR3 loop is CASRPSGAETDTQYF. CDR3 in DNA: TGTGCCAGCAGGCCCAGCGGAGCGGAAACAGATACGCAGTATTTT.

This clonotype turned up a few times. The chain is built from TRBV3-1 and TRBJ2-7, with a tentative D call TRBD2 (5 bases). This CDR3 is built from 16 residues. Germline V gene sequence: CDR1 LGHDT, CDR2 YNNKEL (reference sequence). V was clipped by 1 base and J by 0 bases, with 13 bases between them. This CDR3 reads CASSQGGVFSSYEQYF. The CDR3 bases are TGTGCCAGCAGCCAAGGGGGAGTTTTTAGCTCCTACGAGCAGTACTTC.

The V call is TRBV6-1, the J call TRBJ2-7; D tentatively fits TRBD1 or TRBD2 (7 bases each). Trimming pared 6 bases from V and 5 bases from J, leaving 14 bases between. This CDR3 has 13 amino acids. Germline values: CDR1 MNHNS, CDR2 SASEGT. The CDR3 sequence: CASSRGGADEQYF. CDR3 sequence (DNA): TGTGCCAGCAGCAGGGGGGGGGCAGACGAGCAGTACTTC.

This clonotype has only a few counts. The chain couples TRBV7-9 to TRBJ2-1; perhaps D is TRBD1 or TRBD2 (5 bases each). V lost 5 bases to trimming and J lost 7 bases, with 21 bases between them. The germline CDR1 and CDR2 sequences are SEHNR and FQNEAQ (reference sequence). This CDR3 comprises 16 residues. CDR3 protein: CASSPARRGVGNEQFF. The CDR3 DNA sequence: TGTGCCAGCAGCCCCGCCAGAAGAGGGGTTGGAAATGAGCAGTTCTTC.

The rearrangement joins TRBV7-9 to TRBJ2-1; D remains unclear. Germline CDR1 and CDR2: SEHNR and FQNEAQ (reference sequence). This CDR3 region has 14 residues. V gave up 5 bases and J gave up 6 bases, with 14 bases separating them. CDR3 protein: CASSLGGPGNEQFF. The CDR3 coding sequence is TGTGCCAGCAGCCTGGGCGGTCCCGGCAATGAGCAGTTCTTC.

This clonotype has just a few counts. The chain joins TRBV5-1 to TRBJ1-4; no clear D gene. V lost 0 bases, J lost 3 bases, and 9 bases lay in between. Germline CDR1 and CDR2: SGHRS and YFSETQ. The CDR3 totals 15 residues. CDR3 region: CASSLEALPNEKLFF. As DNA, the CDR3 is TGCGCCAGCAGCTTGGAGGCTCTCCCTAATGAAAAACTGTTTTTT.

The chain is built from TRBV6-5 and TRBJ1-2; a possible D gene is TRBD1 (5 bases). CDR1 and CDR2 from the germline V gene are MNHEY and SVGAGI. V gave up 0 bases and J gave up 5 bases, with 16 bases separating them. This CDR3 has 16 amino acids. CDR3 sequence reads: CASSYSGGRQFYGYTF. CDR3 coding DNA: TGTGCCAGCAGTTACTCGGGCGGAAGACAGTTTTATGGCTACACCTTC.

CDR3 sequence (DNA): TGTGCCAGCAGTTTCAACCCAAAAAACGAGCAGTACTTC. It translates to CASSFNPKNEQYF. V and J are TRBV27 and TRBJ2-7; D remains ambiguous. Trimming removed 3 bases at V and 5 bases at J, with 11 bases between. CDR1 is MNHEY and CDR2 is SMNVEV in the germline V gene (reference sequence). The CDR3 runs 13 residues.

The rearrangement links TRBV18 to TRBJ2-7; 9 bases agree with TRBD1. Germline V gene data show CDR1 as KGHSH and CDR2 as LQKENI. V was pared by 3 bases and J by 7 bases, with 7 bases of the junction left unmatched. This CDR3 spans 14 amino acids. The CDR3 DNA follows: TGTGCCAGCTCACCCGACAGGGGGTCTTGGGAGCAGTACTTC. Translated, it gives CASSPDRGSWEQYF.

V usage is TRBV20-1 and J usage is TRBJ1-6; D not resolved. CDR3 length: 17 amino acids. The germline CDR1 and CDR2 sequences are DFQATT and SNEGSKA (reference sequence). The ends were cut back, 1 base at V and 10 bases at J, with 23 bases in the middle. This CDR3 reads CSARVAGIVSISSPLHF. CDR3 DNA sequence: TGCAGTGCTAGAGTTGCGGGGATCGTATCGATAAGCTCACCCCTCCACTTT.

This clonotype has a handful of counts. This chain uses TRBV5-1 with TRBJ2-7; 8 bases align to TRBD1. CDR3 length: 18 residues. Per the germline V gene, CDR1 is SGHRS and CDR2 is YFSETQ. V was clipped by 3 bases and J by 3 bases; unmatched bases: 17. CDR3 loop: CASSYGTGPPSNFYEQYF. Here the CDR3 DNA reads TGCGCCAGCAGCTACGGGACAGGCCCTCCCTCGAACTTCTACGAGCAGTACTTC.

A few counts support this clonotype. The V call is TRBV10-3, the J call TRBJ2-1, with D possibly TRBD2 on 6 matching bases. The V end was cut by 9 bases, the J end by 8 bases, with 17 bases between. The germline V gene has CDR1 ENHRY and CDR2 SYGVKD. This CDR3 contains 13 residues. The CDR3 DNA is TGTGCCATTGGCTTCCAGGGAGGCGATGAGCAGTTCTTC. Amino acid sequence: CAIGFQGGDEQFF.

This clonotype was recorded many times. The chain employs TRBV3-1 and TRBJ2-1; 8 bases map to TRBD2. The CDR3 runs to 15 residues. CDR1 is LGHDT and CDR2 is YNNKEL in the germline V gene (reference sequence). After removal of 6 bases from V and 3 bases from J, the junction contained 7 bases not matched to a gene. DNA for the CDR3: TGTGCCAGCAGAACCGCCGGGACTAGCTACAATGAGCAGTTCTTC. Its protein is CASRTAGTSYNEQFF.

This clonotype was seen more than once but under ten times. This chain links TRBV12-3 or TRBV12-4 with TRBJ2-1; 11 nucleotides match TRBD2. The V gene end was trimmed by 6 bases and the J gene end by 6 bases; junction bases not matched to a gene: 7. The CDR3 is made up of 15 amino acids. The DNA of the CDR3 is TGTGCCAGCAGAATAGCGGGAGGGCCGGTCAATGAGCAGTTCTTC. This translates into CASRIAGGPVNEQFF.

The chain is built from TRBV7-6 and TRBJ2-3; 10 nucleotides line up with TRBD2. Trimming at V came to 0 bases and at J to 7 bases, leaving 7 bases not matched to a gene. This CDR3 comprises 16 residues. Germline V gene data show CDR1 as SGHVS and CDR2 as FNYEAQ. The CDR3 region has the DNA TGTGCCAGCAGCTTAGCGGCTAGCGGGAGCCTGAATACGCAGTATTTT. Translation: CASSLAASGSLNTQYF.

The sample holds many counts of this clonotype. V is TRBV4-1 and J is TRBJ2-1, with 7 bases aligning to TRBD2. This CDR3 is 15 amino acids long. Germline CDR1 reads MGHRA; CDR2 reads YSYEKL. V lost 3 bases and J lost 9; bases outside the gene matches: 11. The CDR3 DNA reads TGCGCCAGCAGCCAGGCGTTGGGGGAGGGGATTGAGCAGTTCTTC. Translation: CASSQALGEGIEQFF.